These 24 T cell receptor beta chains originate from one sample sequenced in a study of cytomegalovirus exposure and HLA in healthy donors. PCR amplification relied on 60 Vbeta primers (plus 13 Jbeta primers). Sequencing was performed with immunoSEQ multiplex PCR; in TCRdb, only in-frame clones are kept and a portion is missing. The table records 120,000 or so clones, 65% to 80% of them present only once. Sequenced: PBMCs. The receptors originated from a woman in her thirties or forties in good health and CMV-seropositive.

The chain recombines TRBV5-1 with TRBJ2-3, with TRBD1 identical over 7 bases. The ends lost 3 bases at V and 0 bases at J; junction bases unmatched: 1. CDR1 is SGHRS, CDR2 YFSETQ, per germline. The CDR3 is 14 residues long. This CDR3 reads CASSWDSSTDTQYF. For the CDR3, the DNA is TGCGCCAGCAGCTGGGACAGCAGCACAGATACGCAGTATTTT.

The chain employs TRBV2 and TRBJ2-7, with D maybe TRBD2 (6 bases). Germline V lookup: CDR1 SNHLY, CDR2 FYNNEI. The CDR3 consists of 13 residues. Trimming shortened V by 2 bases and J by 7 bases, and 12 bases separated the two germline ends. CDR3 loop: CASSERVAGEQYF. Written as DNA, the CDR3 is TGTGCCAGCAGTGAACGGGTTGCGGGGGAGCAGTACTTC.

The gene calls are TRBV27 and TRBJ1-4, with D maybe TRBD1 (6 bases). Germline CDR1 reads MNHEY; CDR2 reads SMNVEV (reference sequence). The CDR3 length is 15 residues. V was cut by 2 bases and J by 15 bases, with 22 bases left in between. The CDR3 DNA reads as TGTGCCAGCAGTTTACACAGGGCGGGCGACTATAAGGTGTTTTTT. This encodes CASSLHRAGDYKVFF. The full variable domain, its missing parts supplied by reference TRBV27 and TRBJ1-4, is EAQVTQNPRYLITVTGKKLTVTCSQNMNHEYMSWYRQDPGLGLRQIYYSMNVEVTDKGDVPEGYKVSRKEKRNFPLILESPSPNQTSLYFCASSLHRAGDYKVFFGSGTQLSVL.

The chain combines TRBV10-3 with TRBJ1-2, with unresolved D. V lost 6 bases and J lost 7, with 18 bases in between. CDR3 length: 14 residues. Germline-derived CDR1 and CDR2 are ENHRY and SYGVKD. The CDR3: CAIRNPLREGGYTF. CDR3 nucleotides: TGTGCCATCAGGAACCCTCTGAGGGAGGGTGGCTACACCTTC.

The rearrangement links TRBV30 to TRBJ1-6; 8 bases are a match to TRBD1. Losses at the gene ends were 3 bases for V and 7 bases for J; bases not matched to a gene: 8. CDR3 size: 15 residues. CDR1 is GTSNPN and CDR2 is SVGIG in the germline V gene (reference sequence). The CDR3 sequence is CAWRGQGQRNSPLHF. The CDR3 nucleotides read TGTGCCTGGAGAGGACAGGGACAAAGAAATTCACCCCTCCACTTT.

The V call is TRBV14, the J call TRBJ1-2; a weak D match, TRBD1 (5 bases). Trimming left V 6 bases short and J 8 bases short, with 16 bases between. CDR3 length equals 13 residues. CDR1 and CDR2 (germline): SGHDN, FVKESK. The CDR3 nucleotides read TGTGCCAGCAGTTTTTCGGGGGGGAACGGCTACACCTTC. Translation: CASSFSGGNGYTF.

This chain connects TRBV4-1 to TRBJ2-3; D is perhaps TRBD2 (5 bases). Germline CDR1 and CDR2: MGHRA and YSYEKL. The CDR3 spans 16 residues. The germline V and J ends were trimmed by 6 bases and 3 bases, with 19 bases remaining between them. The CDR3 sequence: CASRLGPGEFTDTQYF. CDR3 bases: TGCGCCAGCAGACTTGGACCCGGGGAATTTACAGATACGCAGTATTTT.

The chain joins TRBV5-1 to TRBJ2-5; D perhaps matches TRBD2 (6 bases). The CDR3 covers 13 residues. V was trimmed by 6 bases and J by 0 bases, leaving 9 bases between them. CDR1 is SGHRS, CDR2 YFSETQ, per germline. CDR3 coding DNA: TGCGCCAGCACCTCTAGCGACCAAGAGACCCAGTACTTC. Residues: CASTSSDQETQYF. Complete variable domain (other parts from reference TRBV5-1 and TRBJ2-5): KAGVTQTPRYLIKTRGQQVTLSCSPISGHRSVSWYQQTPGQGLQFLFEYFSETQRNKGNFPGRFSGRQFSNSRSEMNVSTLELGDSALYLCASTSSDQETQYFGPGTRLLVL.

Here the CDR3 reads CASSYLAGVTDTQYF. CDR3 sequence (DNA): TGTGCCAGCAGCTATTTAGCGGGAGTGACAGATACGCAGTATTTT. The chain recombines TRBV7-9 with TRBJ2-3; 9 nucleotides line up with TRBD2. This CDR3 is built from 15 residues. Looked up from germline, CDR1 is SEHNR and CDR2 is FQNEAQ (reference sequence). Trimming at V came to 4 bases and at J to 3 bases, leaving 5 bases not matched to a gene.

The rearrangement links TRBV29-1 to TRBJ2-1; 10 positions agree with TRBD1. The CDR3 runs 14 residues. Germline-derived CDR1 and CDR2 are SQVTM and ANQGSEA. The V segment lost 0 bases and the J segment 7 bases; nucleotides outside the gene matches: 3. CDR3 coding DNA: TGCAGCGTTGAAGATTGGACAGGGGGAAATGAGCAGTTCTTC. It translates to CSVEDWTGGNEQFF.

CDR3 protein: CASSQDNLAGEYTGELFF. In DNA form, the CDR3 reads TGCGCCAGCAGCCAAGATAATCTGGCAGGTGAATACACCGGGGAGCTGTTTTTT. The V gene is TRBV4-3, the J gene TRBJ2-2; D gene ambiguous. The CDR3 is 18 residues long. In germline, CDR1 is LGHNA, CDR2 YSLEER. The V end lost 0 bases, the J end lost 3 bases, and 17 bases lay between the germline ends.

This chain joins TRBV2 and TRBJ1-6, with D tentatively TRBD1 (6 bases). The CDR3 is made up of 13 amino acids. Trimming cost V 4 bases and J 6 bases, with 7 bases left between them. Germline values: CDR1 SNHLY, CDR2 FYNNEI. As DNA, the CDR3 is TGTGCCAGCAGTGGGACAGTTAATTCACCCCTCCACTTT. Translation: CASSGTVNSPLHF.

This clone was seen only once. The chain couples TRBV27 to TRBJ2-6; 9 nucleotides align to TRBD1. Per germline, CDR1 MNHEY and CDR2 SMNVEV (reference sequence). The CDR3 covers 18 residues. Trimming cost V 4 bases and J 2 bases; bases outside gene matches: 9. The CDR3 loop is CASSYYRGQSTGANVLTF. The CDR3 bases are TGTGCCAGCAGTTATTACAGGGGGCAGAGCACTGGGGCCAACGTCCTGACTTTC. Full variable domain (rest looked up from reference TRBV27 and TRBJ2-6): EAQVTQNPRYLITVTGKKLTVTCSQNMNHEYMSWYRQDPGLGLRQIYYSMNVEVTDKGDVPEGYKVSRKEKRNFPLILESPSPNQTSLYFCASSYYRGQSTGANVLTFGAGSRLTVL.

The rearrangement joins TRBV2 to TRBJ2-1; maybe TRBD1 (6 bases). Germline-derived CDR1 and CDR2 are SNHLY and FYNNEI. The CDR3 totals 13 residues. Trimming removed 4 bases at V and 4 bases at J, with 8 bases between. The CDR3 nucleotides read TGTGCCAGCAGTGGGCAGGGGTACAATGAGCAGTTCTTC. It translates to CASSGQGYNEQFF.

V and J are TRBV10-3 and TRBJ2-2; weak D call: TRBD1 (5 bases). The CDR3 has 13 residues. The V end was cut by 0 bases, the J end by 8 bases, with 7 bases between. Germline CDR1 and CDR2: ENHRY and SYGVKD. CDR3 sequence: CAISESGRGELFF. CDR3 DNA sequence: TGTGCCATCAGTGAGTCGGGGCGTGGGGAGCTGTTTTTT.

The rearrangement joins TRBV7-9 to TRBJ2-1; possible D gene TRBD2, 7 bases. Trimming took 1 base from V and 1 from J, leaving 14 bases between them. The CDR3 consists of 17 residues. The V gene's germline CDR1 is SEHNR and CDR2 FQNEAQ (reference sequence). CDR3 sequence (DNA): TGTGCCAGCAGCTTAGGGGGGGCGGGGGTTTCCTACAATGAGCAGTTCTTC. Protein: CASSLGGAGVSYNEQFF.

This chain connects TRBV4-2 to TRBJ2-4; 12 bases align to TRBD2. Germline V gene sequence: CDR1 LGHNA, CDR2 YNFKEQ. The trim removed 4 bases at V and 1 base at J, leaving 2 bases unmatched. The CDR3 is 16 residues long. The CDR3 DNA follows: TGTGCCAGCAGCCGCGGGACTAGCGGGGCCAAAAACATTCAGTACTTC. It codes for CASSRGTSGAKNIQYF.

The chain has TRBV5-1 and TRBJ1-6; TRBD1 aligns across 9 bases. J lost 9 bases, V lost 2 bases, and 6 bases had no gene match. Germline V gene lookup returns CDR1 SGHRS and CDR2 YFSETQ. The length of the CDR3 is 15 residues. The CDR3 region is CASSFGDRETSPLHF. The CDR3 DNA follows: TGCGCCAGCAGCTTCGGGGACAGGGAAACTTCACCCCTCCACTTT.

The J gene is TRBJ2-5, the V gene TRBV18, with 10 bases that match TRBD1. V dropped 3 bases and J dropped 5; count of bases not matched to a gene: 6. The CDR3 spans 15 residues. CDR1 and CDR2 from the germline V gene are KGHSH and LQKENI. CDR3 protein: CASSPGTGEEETQYF. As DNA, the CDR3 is TGTGCCAGCTCACCCGGGACAGGGGAAGAGGAGACCCAGTACTTC.

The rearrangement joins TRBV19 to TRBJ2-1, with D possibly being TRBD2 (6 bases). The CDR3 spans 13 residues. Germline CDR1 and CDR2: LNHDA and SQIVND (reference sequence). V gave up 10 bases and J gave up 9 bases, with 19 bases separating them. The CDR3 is CATTRGGISEQFF. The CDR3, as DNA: TGTGCCACCACACGGGGCGGGATCAGTGAGCAGTTCTTC.

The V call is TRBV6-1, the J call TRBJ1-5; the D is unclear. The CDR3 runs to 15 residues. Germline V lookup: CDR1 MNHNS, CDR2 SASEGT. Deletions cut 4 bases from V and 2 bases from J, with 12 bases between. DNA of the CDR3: TGTGCCAGCAGTGCTCGGAGGGTAGGCAATCAGCCCCAGCATTTT. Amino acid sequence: CASSARRVGNQPQHF.

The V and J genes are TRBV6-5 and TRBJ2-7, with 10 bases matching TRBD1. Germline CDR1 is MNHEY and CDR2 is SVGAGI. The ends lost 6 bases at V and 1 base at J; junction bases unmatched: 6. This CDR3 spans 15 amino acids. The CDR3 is CASSPTGQGSYEQYF. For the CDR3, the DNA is TGTGCCAGCAGCCCAACGGGACAGGGGTCCTACGAGCAGTACTTC.

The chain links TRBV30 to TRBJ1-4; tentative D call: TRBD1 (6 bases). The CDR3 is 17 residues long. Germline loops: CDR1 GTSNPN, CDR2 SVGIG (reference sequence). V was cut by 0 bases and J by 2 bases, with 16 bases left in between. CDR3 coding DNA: TGTGCCTGGAGTGTACAATGGGAAAGGGGGACTAATGAAAAACTGTTTTTT. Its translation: CAWSVQWERGTNEKLFF.

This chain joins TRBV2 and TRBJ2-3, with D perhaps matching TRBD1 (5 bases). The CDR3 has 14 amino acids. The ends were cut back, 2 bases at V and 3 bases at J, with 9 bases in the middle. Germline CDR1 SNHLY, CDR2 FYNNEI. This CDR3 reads CASSEWGLTDTQYF. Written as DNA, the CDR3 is TGTGCCAGCAGTGAATGGGGCCTGACAGATACGCAGTATTTT.